This TCR beta chain is from a study of shared clonotypes between healthy human individuals. Sequenced by immunoSEQ multiplex PCR; TCRdb stores in-frame clones only, minus some. Here the sample spans some 2.4 million clones, approximately 94% being singletons. The CDR3 consists of 12 residues. Trimming left V 6 bases short and J 4 bases short, with 11 bases between. Germline CDR1 SQVTM, CDR2 ANQGSEA. J is TRBJ2-3 and V is TRBV29-1; the D is unclear. This receptor was identified in a man aged 18 to 29 in good health. Some clones in this sample may be carry-over from other donors' samples. The sequencing sample was made of naive CD4+ T cells from PBMCs. The subset here: CD45RA+ positively selected. The CDR3 DNA reads as TGCAGCGTCTTCGATGGGGCAGATACGCAGTATTTT. It codes for CSVFDGADTQYF.